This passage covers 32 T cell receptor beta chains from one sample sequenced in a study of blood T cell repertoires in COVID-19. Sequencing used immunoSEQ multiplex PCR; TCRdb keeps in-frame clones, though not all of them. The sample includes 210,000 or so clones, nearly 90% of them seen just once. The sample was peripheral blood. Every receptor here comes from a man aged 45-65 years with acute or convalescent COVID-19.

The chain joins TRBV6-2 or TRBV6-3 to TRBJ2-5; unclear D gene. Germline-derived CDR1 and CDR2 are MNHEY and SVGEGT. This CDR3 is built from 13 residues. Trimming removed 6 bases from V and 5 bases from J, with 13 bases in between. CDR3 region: CASSPRVWETQYF. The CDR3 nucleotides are TGTGCCAGCAGCCCAAGAGTTTGGGAGACCCAGTACTTC.

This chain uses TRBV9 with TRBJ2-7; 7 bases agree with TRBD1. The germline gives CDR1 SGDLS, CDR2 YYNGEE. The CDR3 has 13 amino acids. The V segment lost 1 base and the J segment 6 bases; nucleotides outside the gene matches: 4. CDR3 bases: TGTGCCAGCAGCGTACAACAGGGGTTCGAGCAGTACTTC. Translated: CASSVQQGFEQYF.

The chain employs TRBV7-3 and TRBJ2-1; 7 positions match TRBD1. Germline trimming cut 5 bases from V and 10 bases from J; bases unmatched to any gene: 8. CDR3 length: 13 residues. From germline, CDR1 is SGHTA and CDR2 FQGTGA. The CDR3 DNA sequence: TGTGCCAGCAGCCGTAATCAGGGGGTAGAGCAGTTCTTC. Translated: CASSRNQGVEQFF.

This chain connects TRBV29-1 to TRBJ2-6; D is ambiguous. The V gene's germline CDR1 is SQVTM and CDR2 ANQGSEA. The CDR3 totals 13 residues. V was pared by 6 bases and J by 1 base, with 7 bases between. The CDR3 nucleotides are TGCAGCGTACAGAGATCTGGGGCCAACGTCCTGACTTTC. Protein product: CSVQRSGANVLTF.

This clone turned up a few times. In DNA form, the CDR3 reads TGTGCCACCAGCAGAGCCCAAGGAGGGCAGGCTAATCAGCCCCAGCATTTT. Amino acids: CATSRAQGGQANQPQHF. The chain has TRBV15 and TRBJ1-5; no clear D gene. Germline V gene data show CDR1 as LNHNV and CDR2 as YYDKDF (reference sequence). This CDR3 comprises 17 residues. V lost 1 base to trimming and J lost 4 bases, with 17 bases between them.

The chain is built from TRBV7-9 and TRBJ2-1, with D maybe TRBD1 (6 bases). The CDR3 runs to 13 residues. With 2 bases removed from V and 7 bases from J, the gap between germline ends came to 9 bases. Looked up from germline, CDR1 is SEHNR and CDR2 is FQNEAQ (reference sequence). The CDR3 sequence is CASSLFQGNEQFF. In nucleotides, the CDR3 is TGTGCCAGCAGCTTATTTCAGGGGAATGAGCAGTTCTTC.

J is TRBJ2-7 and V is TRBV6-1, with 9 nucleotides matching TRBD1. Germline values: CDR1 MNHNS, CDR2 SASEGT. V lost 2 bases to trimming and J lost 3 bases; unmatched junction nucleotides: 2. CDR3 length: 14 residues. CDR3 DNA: TGTGCCAGCAGTGAAACGACAGGGGGCTACGAGCAGTACTTC. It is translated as CASSETTGGYEQYF.

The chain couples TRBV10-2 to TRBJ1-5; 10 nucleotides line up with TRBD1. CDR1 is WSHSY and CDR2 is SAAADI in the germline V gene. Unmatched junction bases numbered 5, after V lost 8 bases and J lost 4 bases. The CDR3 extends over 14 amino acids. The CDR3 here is CASGGQGRNQPQHF. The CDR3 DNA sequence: TGCGCCAGCGGGGGACAGGGGCGGAATCAGCCCCAGCATTTT.

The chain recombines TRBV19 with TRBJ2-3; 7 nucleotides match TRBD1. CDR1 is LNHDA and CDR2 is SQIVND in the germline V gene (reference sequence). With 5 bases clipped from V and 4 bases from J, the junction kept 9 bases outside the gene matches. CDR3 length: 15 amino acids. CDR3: CASSLSRGSADTQYF. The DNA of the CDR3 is TGTGCCAGTAGTCTGTCCAGGGGGAGTGCAGATACGCAGTATTTT.

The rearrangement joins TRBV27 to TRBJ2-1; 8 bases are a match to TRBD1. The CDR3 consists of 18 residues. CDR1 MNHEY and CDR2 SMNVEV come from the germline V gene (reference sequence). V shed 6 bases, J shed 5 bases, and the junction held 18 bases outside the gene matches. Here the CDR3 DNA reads TGTGCCAGCAGCCGATCCGGGGCGAACAGGGGGGCGAACAATGAGCAGTTCTTC. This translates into CASSRSGANRGANNEQFF.

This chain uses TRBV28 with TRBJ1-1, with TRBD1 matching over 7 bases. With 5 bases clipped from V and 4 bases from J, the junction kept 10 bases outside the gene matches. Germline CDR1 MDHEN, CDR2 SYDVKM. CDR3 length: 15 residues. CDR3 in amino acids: CASSKDRELGTEAFF. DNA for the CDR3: TGTGCCAGCAGTAAAGACAGGGAGTTGGGCACTGAAGCTTTCTTT.

CDR3 loop: CAISAGGSGANVLTF. CDR3 DNA sequence: TGTGCCATCAGTGCCGGGGGTTCTGGGGCCAACGTCCTGACTTTC. The V call is TRBV10-3, the J call TRBJ2-6, with D maybe TRBD2 (6 bases). The CDR3 covers 15 residues. Trimming removed 4 bases at V and 1 base at J, with 8 bases between. Germline lookup yields CDR1 ENHRY and CDR2 SYGVKD.

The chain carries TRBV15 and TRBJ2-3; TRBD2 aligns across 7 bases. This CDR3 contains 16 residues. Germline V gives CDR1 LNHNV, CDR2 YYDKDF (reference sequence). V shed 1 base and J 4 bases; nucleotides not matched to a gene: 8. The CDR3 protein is CATSRAGLVSADTQYF. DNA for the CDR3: TGTGCCACCAGCAGAGCTGGACTAGTAAGCGCAGATACGCAGTATTTT.

CDR3 loop: CASSGPGRNYGYTF. The CDR3 bases are TGTGCCAGCAGCGGTCCAGGGAGGAACTATGGCTACACCTTC. The chain carries TRBV9 and TRBJ1-2; weak D call: TRBD1 (5 bases). Germline V gene data show CDR1 as SGDLS and CDR2 as YYNGEE. Trimming took 3 bases from V and 2 from J, leaving 11 bases between them. This CDR3 has 14 residues.

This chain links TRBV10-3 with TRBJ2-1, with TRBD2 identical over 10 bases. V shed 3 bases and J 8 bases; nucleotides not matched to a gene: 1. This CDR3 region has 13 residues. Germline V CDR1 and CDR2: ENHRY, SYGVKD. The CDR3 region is CAISEGLADEQFF. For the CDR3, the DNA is TGTGCCATCAGTGAAGGACTAGCGGATGAGCAGTTCTTC.

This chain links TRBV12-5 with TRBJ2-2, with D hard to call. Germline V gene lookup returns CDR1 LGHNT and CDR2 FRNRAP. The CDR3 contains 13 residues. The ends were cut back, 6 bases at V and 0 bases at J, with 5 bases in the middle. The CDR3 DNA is TGTGCTAGTGGACGGGCGAACACCGGGGAGCTGTTTTTT. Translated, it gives CASGRANTGELFF.

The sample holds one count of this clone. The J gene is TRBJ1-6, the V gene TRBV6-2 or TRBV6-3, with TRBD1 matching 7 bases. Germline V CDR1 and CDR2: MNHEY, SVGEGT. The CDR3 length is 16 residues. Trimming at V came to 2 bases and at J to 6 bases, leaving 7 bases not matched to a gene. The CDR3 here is CASSYTGTEINSPLHF. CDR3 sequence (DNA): TGTGCCAGCAGTTACACCGGGACAGAGATTAATTCACCCCTCCACTTT.

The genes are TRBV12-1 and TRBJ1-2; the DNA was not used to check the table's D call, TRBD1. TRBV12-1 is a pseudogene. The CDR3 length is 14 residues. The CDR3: CASLSGTERYGYTF. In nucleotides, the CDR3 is TGTGCCAGCCTTTCCGGGACAGAAAGATATGGCTACACCTTC.

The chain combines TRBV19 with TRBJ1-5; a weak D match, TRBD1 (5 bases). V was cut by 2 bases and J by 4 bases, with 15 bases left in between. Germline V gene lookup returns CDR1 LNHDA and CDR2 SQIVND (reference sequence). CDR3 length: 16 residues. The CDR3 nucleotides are TGTGCCAGTAGTATAATGGGACGGGGAGGGAATCAGCCCCAGCATTTT. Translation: CASSIMGRGGNQPQHF.

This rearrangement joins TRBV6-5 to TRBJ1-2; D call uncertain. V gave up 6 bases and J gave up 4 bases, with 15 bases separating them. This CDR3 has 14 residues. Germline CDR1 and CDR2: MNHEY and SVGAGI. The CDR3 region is CASSDISRRYGYTF. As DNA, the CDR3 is TGTGCCAGCAGCGACATATCCCGTCGCTATGGCTACACCTTC.

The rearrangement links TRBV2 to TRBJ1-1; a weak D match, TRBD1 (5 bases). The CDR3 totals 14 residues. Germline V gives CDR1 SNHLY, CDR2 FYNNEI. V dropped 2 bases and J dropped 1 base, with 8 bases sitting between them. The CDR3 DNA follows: TGTGCCAGCAGTGAACAGGGTGGGAACACTGAAGCTTTCTTT. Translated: CASSEQGGNTEAFF.

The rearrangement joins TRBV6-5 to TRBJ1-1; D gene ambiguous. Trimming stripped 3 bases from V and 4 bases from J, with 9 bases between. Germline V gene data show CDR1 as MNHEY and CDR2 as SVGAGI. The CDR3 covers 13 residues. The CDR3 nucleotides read TGTGCCAGCAGTTATCGGGGTGGCACTGAAGCTTTCTTT. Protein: CASSYRGGTEAFF.

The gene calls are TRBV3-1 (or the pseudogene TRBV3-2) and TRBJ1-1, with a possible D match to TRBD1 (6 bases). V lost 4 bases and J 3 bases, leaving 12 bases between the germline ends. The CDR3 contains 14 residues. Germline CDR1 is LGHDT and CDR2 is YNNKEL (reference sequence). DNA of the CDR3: TGTGCCAGCAGCCCCAGGGGCAGGGACACTGAAGCTTTCTTT. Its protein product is CASSPRGRDTEAFF.

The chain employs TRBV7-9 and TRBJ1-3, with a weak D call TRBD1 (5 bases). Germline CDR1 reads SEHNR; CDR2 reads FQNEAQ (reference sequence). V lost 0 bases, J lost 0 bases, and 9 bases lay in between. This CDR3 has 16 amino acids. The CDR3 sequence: CASSLAQGVSGNTIYF. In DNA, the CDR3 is TGTGCCAGCAGCTTAGCGCAAGGGGTCTCTGGAAACACCATATATTTT.

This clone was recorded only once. CDR3 sequence: CASSQDFSRNQPQHF. For the CDR3, the DNA is TGTGCCAGCAGCCAAGATTTCAGTCGTAATCAGCCCCAGCATTTT. The V gene is TRBV3-1 (or the pseudogene TRBV3-2), the J gene TRBJ1-5; no reliable D call. The CDR3 covers 15 residues. V dropped 0 bases and J dropped 4 bases, with 10 bases sitting between them. CDR1 and CDR2 (germline): LGHDT, YNNKEL (reference sequence).

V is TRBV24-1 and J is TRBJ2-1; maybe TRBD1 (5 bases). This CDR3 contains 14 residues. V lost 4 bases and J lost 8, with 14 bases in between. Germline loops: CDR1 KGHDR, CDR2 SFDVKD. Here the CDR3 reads CATSDPRVAHEQFF. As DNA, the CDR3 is TGTGCCACCAGTGACCCCAGGGTGGCCCATGAGCAGTTCTTC.

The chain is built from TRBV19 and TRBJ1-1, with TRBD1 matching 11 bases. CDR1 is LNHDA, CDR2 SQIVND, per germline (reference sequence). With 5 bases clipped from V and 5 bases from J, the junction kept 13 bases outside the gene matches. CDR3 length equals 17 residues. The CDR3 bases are TGTGCCAGTAGTGTTCATGGACAGGGGGCGATGGGGACTGAAGCTTTCTTT. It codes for CASSVHGQGAMGTEAFF.

The CDR3 region is CASSPGEREGNYGTQYF. In nucleotides, the CDR3 is TGTGCCAGCAGCCCCGGGGAGCGGGAAGGTAACTACGGGACCCAGTACTTC. The rearrangement joins TRBV11-2 to TRBJ2-5, with 7 bases identical to TRBD2. The germline V gene has CDR1 SGHAT and CDR2 FQNNGV. V shed 5 bases, J shed 7 bases, and the junction held 19 bases outside the gene matches. This CDR3 contains 17 residues.

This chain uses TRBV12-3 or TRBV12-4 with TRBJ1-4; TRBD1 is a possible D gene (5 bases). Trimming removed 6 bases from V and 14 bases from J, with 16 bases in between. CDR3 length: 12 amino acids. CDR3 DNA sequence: TGTGCCAGCAGCTATGCCAGGGCTCAGCTGTTTTTT. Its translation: CASSYARAQLFF.

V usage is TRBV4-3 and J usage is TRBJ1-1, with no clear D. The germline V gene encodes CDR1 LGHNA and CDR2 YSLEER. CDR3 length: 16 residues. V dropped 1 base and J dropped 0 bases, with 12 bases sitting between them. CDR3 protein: CASSQVAGFMNTEAFF. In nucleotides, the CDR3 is TGCGCCAGCAGCCAAGTTGCGGGATTCATGAACACTGAAGCTTTCTTT.

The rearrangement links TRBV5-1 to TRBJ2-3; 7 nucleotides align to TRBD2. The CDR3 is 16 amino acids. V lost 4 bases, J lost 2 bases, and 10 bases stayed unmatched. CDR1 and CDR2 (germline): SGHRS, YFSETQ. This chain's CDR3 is CASSRWLGGHTDTQYF. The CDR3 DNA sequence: TGCGCCAGCAGCAGGTGGCTGGGAGGGCACACAGATACGCAGTATTTT.

The CDR3 is CASSHDTGIGELFF. The CDR3 DNA reads TGCGCCAGCAGCCATGATACAGGGATCGGGGAGCTGTTTTTT. The chain joins TRBV4-3 to TRBJ2-2; perhaps TRBD1 as D (6 bases). CDR1 and CDR2 (germline): LGHNA, YSLEER. This CDR3 region has 14 residues. The V and J ends lost 3 bases and 7 bases respectively, with 12 bases between them.